Following are 18 T cell receptor beta chains from one sample sequenced in a study of early T cells in non-severe SARS-CoV-2 infection. TCRdb used MiXCR to reprocess the 5' RACE reads, holding one entry per CDR3 protein. The sample carries about 48,000 distinct CDR3 sequences, 6.2% recorded once. The specimen was whole blood, collected at baseline. The origin of the receptors is an adult who was a healthcare worker with PCR-confirmed SARS-CoV-2 infection or an uninfected control (not recorded which).

This clonotype turned up a few times. The rearrangement links TRBV12-3 or TRBV12-4 to TRBJ1-1; TRBD1 might be the D (5 bases). The CDR3 sequence is 14 residues long. Trimming shortened V by 1 base and J by 7 bases, and 13 bases separated the two germline ends. This CDR3 reads CASSLGASTVEAFF. The CDR3 nucleotides read TGTGCCAGCAGTTTAGGGGCTTCGACAGTTGAAGCTTTCTTT.

This clonotype was recorded at least ten times. The gene calls are TRBV19 and TRBJ2-5, with 7 bases fitting TRBD2. CDR1 is LNHDA, CDR2 SQIVND, per germline (reference sequence). The CDR3 is 15 residues long. V shed 5 bases and J 5 bases; nucleotides not matched to a gene: 11. The CDR3 nucleotides are TGTGCCAGTAGTTACGGCGGGAGAAGTGCGGAGACCCAGTACTTC. This sequence encodes CASSYGGRSAETQYF. The full variable domain, with the rest looked up from reference TRBV19 and TRBJ2-5, is DGGITQSPKYLFRKEGQNVTLSCEQNLNHDAMYWYRQDPGQGLRLIYYSQIVNDFQKGDIAEGYSVSREKKESFPLTVTSAQKNPTAFYLCASSYGGRSAETQYFGPGTRLLVL.

This clonotype was observed many times. The chain recombines TRBV27 with TRBJ2-2, with D perhaps TRBD2 (5 bases). The CDR3 length is 14 residues. Trimming shortened V by 5 bases and J by 2 bases, and 9 bases separated the two germline ends. Germline CDR1 reads MNHEY; CDR2 reads SMNVEV (reference sequence). The CDR3 DNA sequence: TGTGCCAGCAGTCCCCGGACTAACACCGGGGAGCTGTTTTTT. It yields the protein CASSPRTNTGELFF.

The genes are TRBV12-3 or TRBV12-4 and TRBJ2-1; 7 bases map to TRBD2. The length of the CDR3 is 13 residues. V shed 6 bases, J shed 8 bases, and the junction held 7 bases outside the gene matches. The CDR3 sequence: CASRPTSQDEQFF. Here the CDR3 DNA reads TGTGCCAGCAGGCCGACTAGCCAGGATGAGCAGTTCTTC.

At least ten counts were recorded for this clonotype. This rearrangement joins TRBV27 to TRBJ2-2, with D maybe TRBD2 (6 bases). Germline CDR1 reads MNHEY; CDR2 reads SMNVEV (reference sequence). V dropped 5 bases and J dropped 6 bases, with 16 bases sitting between them. There are 15 residues in the CDR3. Written as DNA, the CDR3 is TGTGCCAGCAGTCCAACCGGGAGCCACCCCGGGGAGCTGTTTTTT. Translated: CASSPTGSHPGELFF.

J is TRBJ1-6 and V is TRBV12-5; 7 bases agree with TRBD1. This CDR3 comprises 16 residues. The V gene end was trimmed by 4 bases and the J gene end by 8 bases; junction bases not matched to a gene: 11. Germline CDR1 and CDR2: LGHNT and FRNRAP. The CDR3 loop is CASGSTGQERDSPLHF. Here the CDR3 DNA reads TGTGCTAGTGGTTCAACTGGACAGGAGAGGGATTCACCCCTCCACTTT.

The chain recombines TRBV19 with TRBJ2-5; the D is unclear. The CDR3 totals 14 residues. Trimming cost V 1 base and J 4 bases, with 10 bases left between them. Germline V gene lookup returns CDR1 LNHDA and CDR2 SQIVND (reference sequence). CDR3: CASSIGPWGETQYF. The CDR3, as DNA: TGTGCCAGTAGTATAGGCCCGTGGGGAGAGACCCAGTACTTC.

This chain links TRBV6-2 or TRBV6-3 with TRBJ2-7; TRBD2 matches 10 bases. J was trimmed by 3 bases and V by 7 bases; bases with no gene match: 15. CDR3 size: 17 residues. CDR1 and CDR2 from the germline V gene are MNHEY and SVGEGT. CDR3 bases: TGTGCCAGCACCTACCTCAGCGGGAGGGTCCGTAGCTACGAGCAGTACTTC. Translating it yields CASTYLSGRVRSYEQYF.

The table lists this clonotype with many counts. The chain employs TRBV6-6 and TRBJ1-2; possible D gene TRBD1, 5 bases. The ends were cut back, 0 bases at V and 2 bases at J, with 10 bases in the middle. The CDR3 consists of 15 residues. From germline, CDR1 is MNHNY and CDR2 SVGAGI (reference sequence). CDR3 DNA sequence: TGTGCCAGCAGTTACTCGAGCAGGGACAACTATGGCTACACCTTC. This sequence encodes CASSYSSRDNYGYTF.

This clonotype has at least ten counts. This chain connects TRBV6-2 or TRBV6-3 to TRBJ2-7, with 10 bases lining up with TRBD2. This CDR3 contains 15 residues. Germline V lookup: CDR1 MNHEY, CDR2 SVGEGT. V gave up 5 bases and J gave up 6 bases; unmatched junction bases: 10. CDR3 coding DNA: TGTGCCAGCAGTACCCGTGGGCTAGCGGGGGCCGAGCAGTACTTC. Encoded protein: CASSTRGLAGAEQYF.

The gene calls are TRBV20-1 and TRBJ1-4; 7 positions match TRBD1. CDR3 length: 14 residues. V lost 4 bases and J lost 1; bases outside the gene matches: 3. Germline V gene lookup returns CDR1 DFQATT and CDR2 SNEGSKA (reference sequence). The chain's CDR3 is CSAITGETNEKLFF. The CDR3 region has the DNA TGCAGTGCTATAACAGGGGAAACTAATGAAAAACTGTTTTTT.

At least ten counts were recorded for this clonotype. The rearrangement joins TRBV20-1 to TRBJ2-3, with TRBD2 matching 9 bases. This CDR3 is built from 15 residues. V lost 0 bases and J lost 3; bases outside the gene matches: 4. Germline values: CDR1 DFQATT, CDR2 SNEGSKA (reference sequence). CDR3 nucleotides: TGCAGTGCTAGAGACGTGCTAGCGGGGACAGATACGCAGTATTTT. It yields the protein CSARDVLAGTDTQYF.

Only a few counts were recorded for this clonotype. J is TRBJ1-5 and V is TRBV19, with D uncertain. The CDR3 is 16 residues long. Germline V gene sequence: CDR1 LNHDA, CDR2 SQIVND (reference sequence). The V end lost 1 base, the J end lost 1 base, and 11 bases lay between the germline ends. The CDR3 loop is CASSIAASRSNQPQHF. The DNA of the CDR3 is TGTGCCAGTAGTATAGCGGCGTCCCGGAGCAATCAGCCCCAGCATTTT.

This clonotype was counted ten times or more. The V gene is TRBV5-1, the J gene TRBJ2-1; tentative D call: TRBD2 (6 bases). This CDR3 is built from 15 residues. V was trimmed by 4 bases and J by 4 bases, leaving 15 bases between them. Per germline, CDR1 SGHRS and CDR2 YFSETQ. The CDR3 DNA sequence: TGCGCCAGCAGCGCCTGGGGCGGGGAGTACAATGAGCAGTTCTTC. Translation gives CASSAWGGEYNEQFF.

This clonotype was counted many times. The chain is built from TRBV5-1 and TRBJ2-3; possible D gene TRBD2, 5 bases. There are 16 residues in the CDR3. Germline V gene data show CDR1 as SGHRS and CDR2 as YFSETQ. Trimming removed 6 bases from V and 2 bases from J, with 19 bases in between. CDR3 in amino acids: CASNHDATGFTDTQYF. The CDR3 DNA follows: TGCGCCAGCAACCACGACGCCACGGGATTCACAGATACGCAGTATTTT.

This clonotype was counted at least ten times. The rearrangement joins TRBV6-5 to TRBJ2-2, with 8 bases matching TRBD2. This CDR3 comprises 17 residues. CDR1 MNHEY and CDR2 SVGAGI come from the germline V gene. The trim removed 5 bases at V and 4 bases at J, leaving 12 bases unmatched. As DNA, the CDR3 is TGTGCCAGCAGTCACCCGGGTAGGAGCGGGAGCACCGGGGAGCTGTTTTTT. It specifies CASSHPGRSGSTGELFF.

A few counts support this clonotype. The rearrangement uses TRBV2 and TRBJ1-4; 8 bases map to TRBD1. The CDR3 has 16 residues. The V segment lost 6 bases and the J segment 6 bases; nucleotides outside the gene matches: 12. Germline V CDR1 and CDR2: SNHLY, FYNNEI. The CDR3 region has the DNA TGTGCCAGCAGGGACAGGACAGGGAGTATCTATGAAAAACTGTTTTTT. Translated: CASRDRTGSIYEKLFF.

The table lists this clonotype with many counts. The genes are TRBV20-1 and TRBJ2-7, with D perhaps TRBD2 (5 bases). Trimming took off 5 bases at V and 3 bases at J, with 11 bases between the two ends. CDR1 and CDR2 from the germline V gene are DFQATT and SNEGSKA (reference sequence). The CDR3 covers 12 residues. The CDR3 bases are TGCAGTGCTCGAACAAGCGGCTACGAGCAGTACTTC. The encoded protein is CSARTSGYEQYF.